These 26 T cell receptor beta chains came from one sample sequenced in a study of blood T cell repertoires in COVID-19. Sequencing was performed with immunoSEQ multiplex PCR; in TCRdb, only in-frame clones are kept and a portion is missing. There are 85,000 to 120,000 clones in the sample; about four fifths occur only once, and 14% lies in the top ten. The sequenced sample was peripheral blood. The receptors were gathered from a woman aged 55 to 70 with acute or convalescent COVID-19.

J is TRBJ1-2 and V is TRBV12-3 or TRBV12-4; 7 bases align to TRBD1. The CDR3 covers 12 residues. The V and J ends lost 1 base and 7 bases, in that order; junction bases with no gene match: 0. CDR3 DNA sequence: TGTGCCAGCAGTTTAGGGACAGGTGGCTACACCTTC. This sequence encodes CASSLGTGGYTF.

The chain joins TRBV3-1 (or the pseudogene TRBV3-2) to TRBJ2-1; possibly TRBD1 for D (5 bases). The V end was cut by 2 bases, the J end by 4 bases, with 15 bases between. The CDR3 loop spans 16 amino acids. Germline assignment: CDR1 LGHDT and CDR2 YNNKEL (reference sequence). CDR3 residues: CASSQPGAGPYNEQFF. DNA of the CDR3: TGTGCCAGCAGCCAACCAGGTGCAGGGCCTTACAATGAGCAGTTCTTC.

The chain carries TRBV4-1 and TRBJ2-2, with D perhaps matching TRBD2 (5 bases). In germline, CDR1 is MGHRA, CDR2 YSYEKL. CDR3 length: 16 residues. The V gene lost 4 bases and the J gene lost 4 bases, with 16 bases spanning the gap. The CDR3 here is CASSPLPGDFTGELFF. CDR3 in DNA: TGCGCCAGCAGCCCGCTTCCCGGGGATTTCACCGGGGAGCTGTTTTTT.

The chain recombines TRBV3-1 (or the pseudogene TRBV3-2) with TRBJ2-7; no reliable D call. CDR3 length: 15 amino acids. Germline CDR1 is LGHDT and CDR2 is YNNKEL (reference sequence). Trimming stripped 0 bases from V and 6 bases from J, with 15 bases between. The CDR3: CASSQEQRRKGEQYF. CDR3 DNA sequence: TGTGCCAGCAGCCAAGAGCAGCGTAGAAAAGGCGAGCAGTACTTC.

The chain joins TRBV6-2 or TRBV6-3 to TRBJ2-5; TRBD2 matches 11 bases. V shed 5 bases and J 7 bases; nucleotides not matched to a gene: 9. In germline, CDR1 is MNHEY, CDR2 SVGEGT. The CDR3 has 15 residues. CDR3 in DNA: TGTGCCAGCAGTACACAGGGGCTAGCGGGGGGGACCCAGTACTTC. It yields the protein CASSTQGLAGGTQYF.

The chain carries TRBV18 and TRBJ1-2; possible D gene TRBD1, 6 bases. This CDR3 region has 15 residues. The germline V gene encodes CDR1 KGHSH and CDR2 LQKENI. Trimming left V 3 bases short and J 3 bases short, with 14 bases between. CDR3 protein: CASSPRGGAYYGYTF. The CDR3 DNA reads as TGTGCCAGCTCACCGAGAGGGGGTGCCTACTATGGCTACACCTTC.

CDR3 residues: CASREQGLNNEKLFF. CDR3 DNA sequence: TGTGCCAGCAGGGAACAGGGCCTTAACAATGAAAAACTGTTTTTT. The V gene is TRBV2, the J gene TRBJ1-4; TRBD1 might be the D (6 bases). Trimming took off 6 bases at V and 5 bases at J, with 16 bases between the two ends. The CDR3 runs 15 residues. Germline V gene lookup returns CDR1 SNHLY and CDR2 FYNNEI.

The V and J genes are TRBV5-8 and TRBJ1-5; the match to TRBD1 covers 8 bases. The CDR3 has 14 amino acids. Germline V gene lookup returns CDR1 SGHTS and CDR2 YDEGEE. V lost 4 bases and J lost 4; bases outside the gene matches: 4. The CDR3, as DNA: TGTGCCAGCAGCCCCCGGACAGGGAATCAGCCCCAGCATTTT. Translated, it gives CASSPRTGNQPQHF.

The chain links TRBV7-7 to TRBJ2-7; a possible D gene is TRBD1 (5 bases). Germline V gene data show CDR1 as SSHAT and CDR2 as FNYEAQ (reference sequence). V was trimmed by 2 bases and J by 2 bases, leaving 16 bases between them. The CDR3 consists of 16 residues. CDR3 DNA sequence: TGTGCCAGCAGCTTAAGGACCCTTGGGGCCCCCTACGAGCAGTACTTC. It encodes CASSLRTLGAPYEQYF.

CDR3 nucleotide sequence: TGTGCCAGCAAGTTTAGGGGGATGGGGTACACTGAAGCTTTCTTT. It translates to CASKFRGMGYTEAFF. The chain is built from TRBV6-5 and TRBJ1-1; D might be TRBD1 (6 bases). The V and J ends lost 7 bases and 3 bases respectively, with 18 bases between them. The CDR3 has 15 amino acids. Germline V gene lookup returns CDR1 MNHEY and CDR2 SVGAGI.

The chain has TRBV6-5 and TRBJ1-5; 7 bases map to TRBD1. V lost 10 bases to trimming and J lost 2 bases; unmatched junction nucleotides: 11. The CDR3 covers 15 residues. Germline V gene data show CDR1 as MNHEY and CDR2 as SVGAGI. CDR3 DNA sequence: TGTGCCACCGGGGTATTCGGGACAGGCAATCAGCCCCAGCATTTT. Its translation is CATGVFGTGNQPQHF.

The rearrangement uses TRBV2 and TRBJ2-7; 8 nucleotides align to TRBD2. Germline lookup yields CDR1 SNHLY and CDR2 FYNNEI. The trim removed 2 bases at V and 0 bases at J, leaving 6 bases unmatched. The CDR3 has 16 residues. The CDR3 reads CASSELAGASSYEQYF. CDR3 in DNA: TGTGCCAGCAGTGAACTAGCGGGCGCTAGCTCCTACGAGCAGTACTTC. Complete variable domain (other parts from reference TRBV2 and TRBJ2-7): EPEVTQTPSHQVTQMGQEVILRCVPISNHLYFYWYRQILGQKVEFLVSFYNNEISEKSEIFDDQFSVERPDGSNFTLKIRSTKLEDSAMYFCASSELAGASSYEQYFGPGTRLTVT.

CDR3 loop: CASSEGLAGAFQNTGELFF. CDR3 DNA sequence: TGTGCCAGCAGTGAAGGGCTAGCGGGGGCCTTCCAGAACACCGGGGAGCTGTTTTTT. The chain couples TRBV2 to TRBJ2-2; 10 bases map to TRBD2. The germline CDR1 and CDR2 sequences are SNHLY and FYNNEI. Unmatched junction bases numbered 9, after V lost 1 base and J lost 1 base. The CDR3 loop spans 19 amino acids.

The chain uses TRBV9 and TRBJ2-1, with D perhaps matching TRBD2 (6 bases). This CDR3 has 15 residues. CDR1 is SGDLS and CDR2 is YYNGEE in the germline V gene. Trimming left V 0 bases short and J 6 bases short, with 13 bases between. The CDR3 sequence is CASSVVTGVRNEQFF. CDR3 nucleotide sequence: TGTGCCAGCAGCGTAGTGACGGGGGTACGCAATGAGCAGTTCTTC.

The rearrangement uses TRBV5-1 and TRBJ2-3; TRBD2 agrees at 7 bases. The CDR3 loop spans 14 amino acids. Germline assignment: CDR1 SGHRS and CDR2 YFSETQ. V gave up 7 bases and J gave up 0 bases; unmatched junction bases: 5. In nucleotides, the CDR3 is TGCGCCAGCGAAGCGGGGCACAGCACAGATACGCAGTATTTT. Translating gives CASEAGHSTDTQYF.

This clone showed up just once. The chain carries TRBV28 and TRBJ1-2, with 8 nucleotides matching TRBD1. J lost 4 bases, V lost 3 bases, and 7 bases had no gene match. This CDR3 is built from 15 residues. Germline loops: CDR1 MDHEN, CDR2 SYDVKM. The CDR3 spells CASSLSTGVGYGYTF. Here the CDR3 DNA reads TGTGCCAGCAGTTTGTCGACAGGGGTGGGCTATGGCTACACCTTC.

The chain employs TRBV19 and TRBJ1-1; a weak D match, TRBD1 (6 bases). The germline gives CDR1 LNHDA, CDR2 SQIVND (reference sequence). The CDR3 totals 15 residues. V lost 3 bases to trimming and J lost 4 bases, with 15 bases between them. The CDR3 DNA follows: TGTGCCAGTAGTATTCAGGCAGGGGCGGGCACTGAAGCTTTCTTT. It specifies CASSIQAGAGTEAFF.

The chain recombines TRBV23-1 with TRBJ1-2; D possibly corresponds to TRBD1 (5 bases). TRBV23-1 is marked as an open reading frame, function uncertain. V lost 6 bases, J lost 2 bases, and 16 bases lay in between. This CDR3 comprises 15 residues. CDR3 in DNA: TGCGCCAGCAGCCTAGCTGGAGGGGCGAACTATGGCTACACCTTC. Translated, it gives CASSLAGGANYGYTF.

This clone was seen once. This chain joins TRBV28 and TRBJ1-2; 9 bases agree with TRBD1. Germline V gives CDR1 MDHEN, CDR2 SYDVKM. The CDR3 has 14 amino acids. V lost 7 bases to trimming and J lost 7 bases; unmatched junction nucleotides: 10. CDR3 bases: TGTGCCAGCACCAAACAGGGGGCAGAGAGTGGCTACACCTTC. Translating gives CASTKQGAESGYTF.

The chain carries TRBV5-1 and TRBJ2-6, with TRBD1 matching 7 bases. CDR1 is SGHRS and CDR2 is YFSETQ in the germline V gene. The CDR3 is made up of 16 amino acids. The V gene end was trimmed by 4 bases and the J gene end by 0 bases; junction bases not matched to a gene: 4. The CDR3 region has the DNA TGCGCCAGCAGCAGGACAGGTCGCTCTGGGGCCAACGTCCTGACTTTC. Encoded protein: CASSRTGRSGANVLTF.

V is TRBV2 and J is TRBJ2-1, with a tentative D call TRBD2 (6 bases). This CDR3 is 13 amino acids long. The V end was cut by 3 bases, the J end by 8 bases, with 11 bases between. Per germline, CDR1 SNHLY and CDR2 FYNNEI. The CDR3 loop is CASSEVGGDEQFF. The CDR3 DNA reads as TGTGCCAGCAGTGAGGTGGGAGGAGATGAGCAGTTCTTC. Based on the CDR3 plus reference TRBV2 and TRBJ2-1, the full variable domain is EPEVTQTPSHQVTQMGQEVILRCVPISNHLYFYWYRQILGQKVEFLVSFYNNEISEKSEIFDDQFSVERPDGSNFTLKIRSTKLEDSAMYFCASSEVGGDEQFFGPGTRLTVL.

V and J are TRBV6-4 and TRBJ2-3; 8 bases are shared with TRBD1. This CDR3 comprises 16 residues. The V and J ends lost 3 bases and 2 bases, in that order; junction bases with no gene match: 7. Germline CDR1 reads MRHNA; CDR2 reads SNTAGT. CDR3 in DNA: TGTGCCAGCAGTGAGGGGACAGGCCTTCACACAGATACGCAGTATTTT. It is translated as CASSEGTGLHTDTQYF.

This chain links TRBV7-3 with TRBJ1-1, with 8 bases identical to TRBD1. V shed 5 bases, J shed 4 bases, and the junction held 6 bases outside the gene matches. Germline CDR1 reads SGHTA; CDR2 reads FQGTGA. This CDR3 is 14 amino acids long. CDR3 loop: CASSPQGAGTEAFF. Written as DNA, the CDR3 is TGTGCCAGCAGCCCCCAGGGGGCTGGCACTGAAGCTTTCTTT.

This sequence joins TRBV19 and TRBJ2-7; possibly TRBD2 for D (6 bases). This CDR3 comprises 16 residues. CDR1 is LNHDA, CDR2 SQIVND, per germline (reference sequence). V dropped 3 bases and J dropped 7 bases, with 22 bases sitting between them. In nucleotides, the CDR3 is TGTGCCAGTAGTATTCAAGGTACGGGGGTATTGAGTGAGCAGTACTTC. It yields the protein CASSIQGTGVLSEQYF.

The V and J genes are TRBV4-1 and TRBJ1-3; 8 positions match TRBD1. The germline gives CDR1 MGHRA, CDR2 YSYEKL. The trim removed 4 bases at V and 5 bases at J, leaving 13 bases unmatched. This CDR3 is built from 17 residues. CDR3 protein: CASSLDPDRATRNTIYF. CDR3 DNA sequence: TGCGCCAGCAGCCTAGACCCGGACAGGGCCACTCGAAACACCATATATTTT.

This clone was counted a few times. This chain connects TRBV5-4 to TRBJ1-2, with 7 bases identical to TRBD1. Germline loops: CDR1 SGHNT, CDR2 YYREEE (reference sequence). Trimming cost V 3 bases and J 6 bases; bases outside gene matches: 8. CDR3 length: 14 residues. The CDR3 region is CASSSKEGAHGYTF. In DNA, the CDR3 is TGTGCCAGCAGCTCCAAGGAGGGGGCGCATGGCTACACCTTC.